The subject of this entry is one TCR beta chain. What it recognizes is unknown. This entry belongs to a study of T cell responses to AZD1222 COVID-19 vaccine. The ends lost 4 bases at V and 4 bases at J; junction bases unmatched: 8. Germline loops: CDR1 SGHNT, CDR2 YYREEE (reference sequence). The CDR3 covers 15 residues. Sequencing used immunoSEQ multiplex PCR; TCRdb keeps in-frame clones, though not all of them. The sample lists 130,000 to 150,000 clones; around 92% were seen once. Whole-study results and caveats: Among AZD1222 vaccinees, only 5 to 7 were seropositive at baseline. Clonal diversity was possibly underestimated; the donors were predominantly white British and more often female.

The origin of this receptor is an adult in good health. Source: peripheral blood, taken on day 0 of AZD1222 vaccination. The chain employs TRBV5-4 and TRBJ1-1; 9 bases fit TRBD1. The CDR3 protein is CASSTGTGRGTEAFF. The CDR3 nucleotides are TGTGCCAGCAGCACCGGGACAGGGCGGGGCACTGAAGCTTTCTTT.